Listed here are 31 T cell receptor beta chains from one sample, sequenced in a study of CD8 T cells in Susac syndrome (dated by TCRdb to between 2017 and 2020). Library preparation used the immunoSEQ multiplex PCR assay. RNA was extracted using the RNeasy kit, and about 0.45 to 1 microgram was reverse transcribed with random hexamers. The public reads were run again by TCRdb, first through fastp at Q25 and then through MiXCR, and only productive beta chains were kept. CDR3 protein duplicates are merged, each entry listing the most common genes and DNA. The table for this sample lists around 200,000 distinct CDR3 sequences; roughly nine tenths of them were counted only once. The ten largest clones take up about 0.15% of the sample. The sample taken for sequencing was CD8+ T cells from PBMCs. These receptors were obtained from a human donor with multiple sclerosis.

The V gene is TRBV20-1, the J gene TRBJ2-7, with D hard to call. Per the germline V gene, CDR1 is DFQATT and CDR2 is SNEGSKA (reference sequence). V lost 6 bases to trimming and J lost 6 bases, with 12 bases between them. This CDR3 contains 11 residues. Written as DNA, the CDR3 is TGCAGTGCCACGATATCCAGCGAGCAGTACTTC. It is translated as CSATISSEQYF.

The J gene is TRBJ1-5, the V gene TRBV6-1; D may be TRBD1 (5 bases). Germline V gene data show CDR1 as MNHNS and CDR2 as SASEGT. Trimming left V 4 bases short and J 6 bases short, with 13 bases between. This CDR3 comprises 14 residues. The CDR3 region has the DNA TGTGCCAGCAGTGGGCAGGGAGATTTTCAGCCCCAGCATTTT. The encoded protein is CASSGQGDFQPQHF.

V is TRBV6-2 or TRBV6-3 and J is TRBJ1-5, with D tentatively TRBD1 (5 bases). Germline V gene data show CDR1 as MNHEY and CDR2 as SVGEGT. V lost 6 bases and J 5 bases, leaving 17 bases between the germline ends. CDR3 size: 15 residues. The CDR3 DNA is TGTGCCAGCAGACGAAGTATACTGGGGGATCAGCCCCAGCATTTT. Protein sequence: CASRRSILGDQPQHF.

The J gene is TRBJ2-3, the V gene TRBV6-1; D gene unclear. Looked up from germline, CDR1 is MNHNS and CDR2 is SASEGT. The V end was cut by 5 bases, the J end by 4 bases, with 16 bases between. The CDR3 has 15 amino acids. The CDR3 nucleotides are TGTGCCAGCAGTAGCCTCCTCGGGCCCCCAGATACGCAGTATTTT. Translation gives CASSSLLGPPDTQYF.

V gene TRBV7-9 combines with J gene TRBJ1-1; no clear D gene. CDR1 and CDR2 from the germline V gene are SEHNR and FQNEAQ (reference sequence). Trimming removed 4 bases from V and 7 bases from J, with 16 bases in between. The CDR3 spans 14 residues. The CDR3 loop is CASSSLTYPGEAFF. In DNA, the CDR3 is TGTGCCAGCAGCTCCTTGACTTATCCAGGTGAAGCTTTCTTT.

The J gene is TRBJ1-2, the V gene TRBV5-1, with no clear D. V gave up 0 bases and J gave up 8 bases, with 14 bases separating them. Germline V gene lookup returns CDR1 SGHRS and CDR2 YFSETQ. This CDR3 has 14 residues. The CDR3 region is CASSLESSKEGYTF. The DNA of the CDR3 is TGCGCCAGCAGCTTGGAATCGTCGAAGGAGGGCTACACCTTC.

The V gene is TRBV9, the J gene TRBJ2-5, with TRBD2 identical over 9 bases. CDR1 and CDR2 (germline): SGDLS, YYNGEE. The CDR3 extends over 15 amino acids. The junction had 4 bases not matched to a gene; V was cut back by 0 bases and J by 4 bases. The CDR3 DNA is TGTGCCAGCAGCGTAGGGGATAGCGGGGGAGAGACCCAGTACTTC. It yields the protein CASSVGDSGGETQYF. The variable domain in full, completed from reference TRBV9 and TRBJ2-5, reads DSGVTQTPKHLITATGQRVTLRCSPRSGDLSVYWYQQSLDQGLQFLIQYYNGEERAKGNILERFSAQQFPDLHSELNLSSLELGDSALYFCASSVGDSGGETQYFGPGTRLLVL.

As to this clonotype: Since no conserved phenylalanine or tryptophan closes the CDR3, a read error is the likely cause. The rearrangement uses TRBV3-1 and TRBJ1-2; D unclear. Germline V gene sequence: CDR1 LGHDT, CDR2 YNNKEL (reference sequence). The CDR3 contains 18 residues. V was pared by 0 bases and J by 8 bases, with 25 bases between. Here the CDR3 reads CASSQDFSLFRGAYGYTS. CDR3 bases: TGTGCCAGCAGCCAAGATTTTAGTCTGTTTCGTGGAGCTTACGGCTACACCTCC.

CDR3 residues: CASSLAHRDHEQYF. As DNA, the CDR3 is TGTGCCAGCAGCTTAGCGCACAGGGACCACGAGCAGTACTTC. The V gene is TRBV7-2, the J gene TRBJ2-7; a possible D gene is TRBD1 (6 bases). CDR1 is SGHTA and CDR2 is FQGNSA in the germline V gene. Trimming stripped 0 bases from V and 5 bases from J, with 11 bases between. The CDR3 extends over 14 amino acids.

The V call is TRBV7-9, the J call TRBJ2-2; no reliable D call. The germline V gene has CDR1 SEHNR and CDR2 FQNEAQ (reference sequence). The V gene lost 0 bases and the J gene lost 4 bases, with 21 bases spanning the gap. This CDR3 has 19 amino acids. CDR3 DNA sequence: TGTGCCAGCAGCTTAGCTCGTACACCCGAGGTGGGCGGCACCGGGGAGCTGTTTTTT. It specifies CASSLARTPEVGGTGELFF.

This chain joins TRBV5-6 and TRBJ2-5; 9 bases line up with TRBD2. Germline CDR1 is SGHDT and CDR2 is YYEEEE. CDR3 length: 15 amino acids. V shed 0 bases and J 5 bases; nucleotides not matched to a gene: 5. CDR3 amino acids: CASSLDGGGAETQYF. The DNA of the CDR3 is TGTGCCAGCAGCTTGGACGGCGGGGGGGCGGAGACCCAGTACTTC.

The chain employs TRBV14 and TRBJ2-7; no reliable D call. The CDR3 has 14 residues. Deletions cut 2 bases from V and 4 bases from J, with 12 bases between. CDR1 is SGHDN, CDR2 FVKESK, per germline. The CDR3 here is CASSQFTADYEQYF. For the CDR3, the DNA is TGTGCCAGCAGCCAATTTACGGCCGATTACGAGCAGTACTTC.

J is TRBJ2-1 and V is TRBV9; the match to TRBD2 covers 9 bases. Germline assignment: CDR1 SGDLS and CDR2 YYNGEE. Trimming took 5 bases from V and 3 from J; bases not matched to a gene: 6. The CDR3 contains 15 residues. For the CDR3, the DNA is TGTGCCAGCAGGGGGGCTAGCGGGAACTACAATGAGCAGTTCTTC. It yields the protein CASRGASGNYNEQFF.

The chain is built from TRBV7-2 and TRBJ2-2, with TRBD2 matching 7 bases. Per germline, CDR1 SGHTA and CDR2 FQGNSA. The CDR3 length is 16 residues. Trimming at V came to 4 bases and at J to 5 bases, leaving 10 bases not matched to a gene. The CDR3 loop reads CASSYPGTTRTGELFF. CDR3 DNA sequence: TGTGCCAGCAGCTACCCCGGGACTACCCGAACCGGGGAGCTGTTTTTT.

The rearrangement links TRBV19 to TRBJ1-1; no reliable D call. CDR3 length: 17 amino acids. Trimming pared 4 bases from V and 4 bases from J, leaving 22 bases between. Germline-derived CDR1 and CDR2 are LNHDA and SQIVND (reference sequence). The CDR3 loop reads CASSKGYSLARSTEAFF. The CDR3 DNA sequence: TGTGCCAGTAGTAAAGGGTACAGCCTGGCAAGAAGCACTGAAGCTTTCTTT.

This chain links TRBV2 with TRBJ1-5; no firm D call. Germline-derived CDR1 and CDR2 are SNHLY and FYNNEI. The V and J ends lost 4 bases and 3 bases respectively, with 16 bases between them. The CDR3 is 16 residues long. CDR3 sequence reads: CASSGMVSAFNQPQHF. The DNA of the CDR3 is TGTGCCAGCAGTGGGATGGTCTCCGCTTTCAATCAGCCCCAGCATTTT. The full variable domain, in which reference TRBV2 and TRBJ1-5 provide the parts outside the CDR3, is EPEVTQTPSHQVTQMGQEVILRCVPISNHLYFYWYRQILGQKVEFLVSFYNNEISEKSEIFDDQFSVERPDGSNFTLKIRSTKLEDSAMYFCASSGMVSAFNQPQHFGDGTRLSIL.

V gene TRBV27 combines with J gene TRBJ2-3, with D possibly being TRBD2 (5 bases). This CDR3 contains 14 residues. CDR1 and CDR2 from the germline V gene are MNHEY and SMNVEV (reference sequence). Trimming left V 5 bases short and J 3 bases short, with 12 bases between. The CDR3 loop reads CASSNGGWTDTQYF. DNA of the CDR3: TGTGCCAGCAGTAACGGAGGTTGGACAGATACGCAGTATTTT.

The chain links TRBV7-6 to TRBJ1-6; D remains ambiguous. The CDR3 totals 15 residues. Trimming took 2 bases from V and 9 from J, leaving 14 bases between them. Germline lookup yields CDR1 SGHVS and CDR2 FNYEAQ. The CDR3 here is CASSLSTDLTSPLHF. The CDR3 DNA is TGTGCCAGCAGCTTAAGCACAGACCTTACTTCACCCCTCCACTTT.

V and J are TRBV12-3 or TRBV12-4 and TRBJ1-2; possible D gene TRBD1, 6 bases. CDR3 length: 13 residues. Between the trimmed V and J ends, which lost 7 bases and 7 bases, there was a span of 16 bases. CDR3 bases: TGTGCCAGCACCCCTGGGGGCGCGGTTGGCTACACCTTC. Amino acid sequence: CASTPGGAVGYTF.

The V call is TRBV25-1, the J call TRBJ2-5; D unclear. This CDR3 has 16 amino acids. V was cut by 2 bases and J by 2 bases, with 15 bases left in between. Germline CDR1 and CDR2: MGHDK and SYGVNS. Here the CDR3 DNA reads TGTGCCAGCAGTGAACTCACCGGAGTGCAACAAGAGACCCAGTACTTC. Its protein is CASSELTGVQQETQYF.

The chain has TRBV3-1 and TRBJ2-5; 8 bases agree with TRBD2. The germline CDR1 and CDR2 sequences are LGHDT and YNNKEL (reference sequence). CDR3 length equals 15 residues. V shed 8 bases, J shed 4 bases, and the junction held 12 bases outside the gene matches. DNA for the CDR3: TGTGCCAGCGTACCGGGTGCGGGGGGAGGAGAGACCCAGTACTTC. Its translation is CASVPGAGGGETQYF.

The chain couples TRBV5-1 to TRBJ1-2; tentatively, D is TRBD1 (5 bases). V was pared by 0 bases and J by 8 bases, with 20 bases between. Germline CDR1 SGHRS, CDR2 YFSETQ. The CDR3 sequence is 16 residues long. The CDR3 reads CASSLEPPQALEGYTF. In nucleotides, the CDR3 is TGCGCCAGCAGCTTGGAGCCCCCACAGGCTTTAGAGGGCTACACCTTC.

This chain connects TRBV30 to TRBJ1-5; 8 bases fit TRBD1. The CDR3 sequence is 14 residues long. Germline CDR1 is GTSNPN and CDR2 is SVGIG (reference sequence). With V trimmed by 2 bases and J by 6 bases, 6 bases remained unmatched. CDR3: CAWSFGQGGQPQHF. The CDR3 region has the DNA TGTGCCTGGAGTTTCGGACAGGGAGGTCAGCCCCAGCATTTT.

The chain carries TRBV3-1 and TRBJ1-6; D is uncertain. CDR3 length: 20 amino acids. Germline loops: CDR1 LGHDT, CDR2 YNNKEL (reference sequence). The V gene lost 0 bases and the J gene lost 2 bases, with 20 bases spanning the gap. The CDR3 DNA reads TGTGCCAGCAGCCAAGATTCACGGGAGGGCTGGTACCCCTATAATTCACCCCTCCACTTT. It codes for CASSQDSREGWYPYNSPLHF.

The chain uses TRBV7-8 and TRBJ1-1, with unresolved D. V lost 4 bases and J 8 bases, leaving 11 bases between the germline ends. Germline CDR1 and CDR2: SGHVS and FQNEAQ. The CDR3 totals 12 residues. CDR3 bases: TGTGCCAGCAGCTCGACCCTCGGGGAAGCTTTCTTT. This encodes CASSSTLGEAFF.

The chain uses TRBV20-1 and TRBJ2-7, with unresolved D. The CDR3 sequence is 15 residues long. CDR1 DFQATT and CDR2 SNEGSKA come from the germline V gene (reference sequence). Trimming pared 0 bases from V and 2 bases from J, leaving 14 bases between. The CDR3 DNA sequence: TGCAGTGCTAGAGATCTGGACGGGCTCACCTACGAGCAGTACTTC. Its protein is CSARDLDGLTYEQYF.

This clonotype showed up just once. The chain is built from TRBV9 and TRBJ2-1; D remains unclear. V was trimmed by 4 bases and J by 10 bases, leaving 15 bases between them. Germline values: CDR1 SGDLS, CDR2 YYNGEE. The CDR3 has 13 residues. The CDR3 coding sequence is TGTGCCAGCAGCCCCCCCCGCCTTAAGGAGCAGTTCTTC. Its translation: CASSPPRLKEQFF.

This clonotype was recorded once. Here the CDR3 reads CASSGQGGPTGELFF. CDR3 bases: TGTGCCAGCAGTGGGCAGGGAGGGCCCACCGGGGAGCTGTTTTTT. The chain uses TRBV25-1 and TRBJ2-2; the match to TRBD2 covers 7 bases. CDR3 length: 15 amino acids. Germline V lookup: CDR1 MGHDK, CDR2 SYGVNS. Trimming cost V 4 bases and J 4 bases; bases outside gene matches: 6.

The chain links TRBV5-6 to TRBJ2-1; perhaps TRBD2 as D (5 bases). Germline V gene lookup returns CDR1 SGHDT and CDR2 YYEEEE. The germline V and J ends were trimmed by 1 base and 8 bases, with 10 bases remaining between them. This CDR3 comprises 13 residues. CDR3 sequence (DNA): TGTGCCAGCAGCTTGACTAGTTTCTATGAGCAGTTCTTC. Protein: CASSLTSFYEQFF.

This chain joins TRBV27 and TRBJ1-5; perhaps TRBD1 as D (5 bases). V was pared by 3 bases and J by 7 bases, with 10 bases between. Germline CDR1 and CDR2: MNHEY and SMNVEV (reference sequence). The CDR3 extends over 13 amino acids. The CDR3: CASSFEGNQPQHF. CDR3 DNA: TGTGCCAGCAGTTTCGAGGGGAACCAGCCCCAGCATTTT.

The chain carries TRBV7-9 and TRBJ2-7; D may be TRBD1 or TRBD2 (5 bases each). V shed 5 bases and J shed 6 bases, with 14 bases lying between them. This CDR3 region has 13 residues. Germline V gene sequence: CDR1 SEHNR, CDR2 FQNEAQ (reference sequence). CDR3 sequence: CASSHPEGPEQYF. The CDR3 DNA sequence: TGTGCCAGCAGCCACCCTGAGGGACCCGAGCAGTACTTC.